The 2 T cell receptor beta chains presented below share a single source sample, sequenced in a study of T-cell memory formation after mild COVID-19. TCRdb ran MiXCR on the 5' RACE reads and lists one entry per CDR3 protein. This table has about 560,000 distinct CDR3 sequences, roughly 20% appearing once. Material for sequencing was PBMCs or a T cell subset sorted from them (not recorded which). These receptors all come from an adult woman who had mild COVID-19 (a few samples of this study predate the infection). Cell type and time point are not known.

This chain joins TRBV12-3 or TRBV12-4 and TRBJ1-2; tentative D call: TRBD1 (6 bases). CDR3 length: 17 amino acids. V dropped 4 bases and J dropped 7 bases, with 25 bases sitting between them. The CDR3 spells CASSSWMWDIQKGGYTF. The CDR3 region has the DNA TGTGCCAGCAGTTCCTGGATGTGGGACATCCAAAAGGGTGGCTACACCTTC.

This chain uses TRBV27 with TRBJ1-1; 7 positions match TRBD1. This CDR3 is built from 14 residues. V shed 4 bases, J shed 4 bases, and the junction held 6 bases outside the gene matches. From germline, CDR1 is MNHEY and CDR2 SMNVEV (reference sequence). The CDR3 reads CASSSFRGVTEAFF. The CDR3 region has the DNA TGTGCCAGCAGTTCATTCAGGGGGGTCACTGAAGCTTTCTTT.